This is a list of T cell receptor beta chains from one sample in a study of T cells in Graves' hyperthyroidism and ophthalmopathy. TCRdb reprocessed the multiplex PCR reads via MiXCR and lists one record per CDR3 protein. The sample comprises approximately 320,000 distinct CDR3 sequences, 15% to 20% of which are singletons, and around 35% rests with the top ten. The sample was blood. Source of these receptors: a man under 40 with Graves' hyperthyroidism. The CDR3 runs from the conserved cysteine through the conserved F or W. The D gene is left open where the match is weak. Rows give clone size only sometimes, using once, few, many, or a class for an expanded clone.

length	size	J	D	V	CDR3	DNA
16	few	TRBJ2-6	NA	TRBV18	CASSHMTVSGANVLTF	TGTGCCAGCTCACATATGACAGTCTCTGGGGCCAACGTCCTGACTTTC
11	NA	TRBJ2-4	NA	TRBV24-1	CATSAGDIQYF	TGTGCCACCAGTGCGGGAGACATTCAGTACTTC
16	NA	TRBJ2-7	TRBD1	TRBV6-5	CASSYSSGQGDYEQYF	TGTGCCAGCAGTTACTCGTCGGGACAGGGAGATTACGAGCAGTACTTC
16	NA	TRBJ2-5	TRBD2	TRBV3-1	CASSQGVAGEQETQYF	TGTGCCAGCAGCCAAGGGGTAGCGGGAGAACAAGAGACCCAGTACTTC
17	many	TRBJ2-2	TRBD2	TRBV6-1	CASMQRAGGVNTGELFF	TGTGCCAGCATGCAACGGGCGGGAGGGGTGAACACCGGGGAGCTGTTTTTT
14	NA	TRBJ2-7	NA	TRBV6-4	CASRDRGTLGEQYF	TGTGCCAGCAGGGACCGCGGGACACTCGGCGAGCAGTACTTC
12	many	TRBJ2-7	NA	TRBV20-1	CSASGRDNEQYF	TGCAGTGCTAGTGGTAGGGACAACGAGCAGTACTTC
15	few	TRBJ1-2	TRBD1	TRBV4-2	CASSQEQGRNYGYTF	TGTGCCAGCAGCCAAGAACAGGGGAGGAACTATGGCTACACCTTC
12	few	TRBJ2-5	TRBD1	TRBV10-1	CASLQGMKTQYF	TGCGCCAGTTTACAGGGGATGAAGACCCAGTACTTC
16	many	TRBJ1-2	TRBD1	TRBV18	CASSPRRDSTTYGYTF	TGTGCCAGCTCACCACGTCGGGACAGTACGACCTATGGCTACACCTTC
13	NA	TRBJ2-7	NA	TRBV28	CASSLSGAVEQYF	TGTGCCAGCAGTTTATCAGGGGCGGTCGAGCAGTACTTC
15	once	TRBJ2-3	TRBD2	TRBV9	CASTSRTSGTDTQYF	TGTGCCAGCACCTCCAGGACTAGCGGCACAGATACGCAGTATTTT
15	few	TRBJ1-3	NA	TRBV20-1	CSAPKPGYSGNTIYF	TGCAGTGCCCCCAAACCGGGTTACTCTGGAAACACCATATATTTT
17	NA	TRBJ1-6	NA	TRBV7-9	CASSLDLPGQGHSPLHF	TGTGCCAGCAGCTTAGATTTACCTGGCCAAGGGCATTCACCCCTCCACTTT
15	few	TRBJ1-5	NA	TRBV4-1	CASSQAQMSNQPQHF	TGCGCCAGCAGCCAAGCCCAGATGAGCAATCAGCCCCAGCATTTT
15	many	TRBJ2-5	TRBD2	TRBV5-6	CASSSSGGYQETQYF	TGTGCCAGCAGCTCTAGCGGGGGTTACCAAGAGACCCAGTACTTC
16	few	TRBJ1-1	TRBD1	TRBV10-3	CAIRQGGMDVNTEAFF	TGTGCCATCAGACAGGGGGGGATGGACGTGAACACTGAAGCTTTCTTT
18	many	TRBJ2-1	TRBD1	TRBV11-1	CASSLALYGTGFDNEQFF	TGTGCCAGCAGCTTAGCGCTGTACGGGACAGGATTTGACAATGAGCAGTTCTTC
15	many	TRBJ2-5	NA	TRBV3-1	CASSQDEAVGETQYF	TGTGCCAGCAGCCAAGATGAGGCAGTCGGGGAGACCCAGTACTTC